This T cell receptor beta chain was recorded in a study of long-term antiretroviral therapy in people with HIV (dated by TCRdb to between 2022 and 2023). Regarding the complete study: The earliest samples were collected about a decade before the 2015 WHO recommendation for immediate ART, when ART was typically delayed until CD4 counts fell. A retrospective serial study tested whether changes in peripheral blood TRB repertoire composition and diversity were associated with ART initiation and durable HIV suppression. A total of some 210 cryopreserved PBMC samples were contributed to the cohort by 30 adults with confirmed HIV infection, with samples collected serially over a mean of roughly six years (range 1-12). Of the roughly 30 participants with HIV, eleven were female. No cross-contamination during QIAcube processing turned up in test extractions that ran a monoclonal T-cell line alongside 33 polyclonal samples. What the authors observed across the whole study: Because pre-ART samples had limited cell numbers, unsorted PBMC were profiled rather than sorted CD4+ and CD8+ T cells. Starting ART was linked to a significant rise in TRB diversity, yet even with long-term ART the diversity remained significantly lower than in transplant donor controls. Narrower CDR3 length ranges were observed in HIV repertoires than in controls, and an antigen-experienced repertoire with only a slight naive shift after ART was suggested by the network structure. The samples span the years 2004 to 2017, and the ART regimens used may be less effective than current regimens. Expanded TRB clones identified before ART initiation dominated the repertoire across all time points, though the dominance fluctuated and decreased in many PLHIV after ART. Since PBMC availability was limited, sequencing covered only the TCR beta chain, with no alpha chain pairing. Inferences about post-ART repertoire changes were limited because no data were available on ART adherence, viral resistance or therapy changes.

The immunoSEQ hsTCRB v3.0 assay was used at survey level resolution for TRB variable region sequencing. The target sequencing depth for TRB was about 40,000-55,000 T-cell genomes per sample. An Illumina MiSeq with a v3 150-cycle kit was used to sequence the pooled TRB libraries. Turning to the authors' computational methods: Repertoire analysis ran in R within a reproducible Nextflow workflow covering QC, data transformation and analysis. LymphoSeq2, an R package for AIRR-Seq data exploration, was used to implement custom analyses. Four samples yielding fewer than 5000 total TRB sequences were excluded, leaving around 190 analyzed HIV repertoires. Of the roughly 180 retained HIV repertoires, 55 to 60 were collected before and more than 120 after ART initiation. Repertoires were downsampled to 5000 TRB nucleotide sequences, and summary statistics were averaged over 100 downsampling iterations. Only TRB sequences with CDR3 regions of at least seven amino acids were retained for analysis. Diversity was measured with a Shannon entropy-derived clonality score and the Gini coefficient. In repertoire networks, the top 5000 CDR3 amino acid sequences were linked whenever an edit distance of one separated two sequences. GLIPH2 predicted antigen specificity groups and MHC restriction for TRB CDR3 amino acid sequences. To flag known associations with CMV, EBV, HIV or tissue antigens, CDR3 amino acid sequences were compared against VDJdb and McPAS-TCR. Pre-ART, post-ART and control groups were compared with Wilcoxon signed-rank tests and Holm-Bonferroni correction. TCRdb mirrors the immuneACCESS table, restricted to in-frame sequences. Some clones are absent from its copies; in checked studies, under half trace to an unresolved V gene, and the reason for the others is unknown. V and J calls plus clone size are reproduced from that table; the DNA served to infer D and trimming. The sample has roughly 16,000 clones on record, around 88% of them singletons. 14% to 15% of the sample comes from the top ten.

To be included, a participant needed at least one PBMC sample from before ART initiation plus at least two post-ART samples. All participants with HIV were treated in the United States of America. Before DNA extraction, cryopreserved samples containing roughly 1-10 million PBMC were thawed and washed. At the time of the earliest PBMC sample, participants with HIV were aged between roughly 20 and 60 years. Per participant, PBMC samples came from 1-4 timepoints prior to ART initiation and 2-8 timepoints following ART initiation, for a median of 7 samples. Serial HIV viral load, CD4+ T-cell count, ART history and demographic data were obtained for every participant. Genomic DNA was extracted from unsorted PBMC with a Qiagen kit on a QIAcube, processed in batches of 12 samples. A remark on this clone: Its antigen is currently not known. Base qualities are not provided; no much larger clone lies one nucleotide away.

This TCR was recovered from a woman aged 25 to 39 with HIV. The specimen comprised unsorted PBMCs, sampled roughly 2.3 years before starting antiretroviral therapy.

The DNA sequence is TGTGCCAGCAGCCTCAGACCAGAGAATGAAAAACTGTTTTTT. This is translated as CASSLRPENEKLFF. The rearranged segments are TRBV9 and TRBJ1-4, with no confidently assigned D gene. Cut back by 4 bases and 5 bases, the V and J ends lie 12 bases apart. The CDR3 holds 14 amino acids from the cysteine to the phenylalanine. Left in the record is the CDR3 DNA by itself, 42 bases read in frame from the first base. Reading the germline V gene gives CDR1 SGDLS and CDR2 YYNGEE.